Shown below are 10 T cell receptor beta chains from a single sample sequenced in a study of T cell repertoires in cytomegalovirus infection. What these receptors recognize is not known. Each CDR3 protein gets one entry after TCRdb re-called the reads with MiXCR. Of about 570,000 distinct CDR3 sequences in the sample, just under 40% were seen once. Sequencing was performed on cultured PBMCs, taken from culture after CMV antigen stimulation. The source of these receptors is a human donor in good health (CMV status not recorded). Some clones in this sample may be carry-over from other donors' samples.

The chain is built from TRBV5-1 and TRBJ1-4; TRBD1 matches 8 bases. J gave up 7 bases and V 7 bases, and 12 bases lay outside the gene matches. The CDR3 is made up of 15 amino acids. Germline V gene sequence: CDR1 SGHRS, CDR2 YFSETQ. DNA of the CDR3: TGCGCCAGCCGCCCAGGGGCAGGGGGCGGTGAAAAACTGTTTTTT. This translates into CASRPGAGGGEKLFF. Full variable domain (remainder filled in from reference TRBV5-1 and TRBJ1-4): KAGVTQTPRYLIKTRGQQVTLSCSPISGHRSVSWYQQTPGQGLQFLFEYFSETQRNKGNFPGRFSGRQFSNSRSEMNVSTLELGDSALYLCASRPGAGGGEKLFFGSGTQLSVL.

The sample holds a few counts of this clonotype. The chain couples TRBV5-1 to TRBJ2-2, with a possible D match to TRBD1 (5 bases). CDR1 and CDR2 from the germline V gene are SGHRS and YFSETQ. This CDR3 has 15 residues. Between the trimmed V and J ends, which lost 4 bases and 4 bases, there was a span of 14 bases. CDR3: CASSGRVVATGELFF. The DNA for the CDR3 is TGCGCCAGCAGCGGCAGGGTCGTCGCCACCGGGGAGCTGTTTTTT. The whole variable domain, filled in from reference TRBV5-1 and TRBJ2-2, reads KAGVTQTPRYLIKTRGQQVTLSCSPISGHRSVSWYQQTPGQGLQFLFEYFSETQRNKGNFPGRFSGRQFSNSRSEMNVSTLELGDSALYLCASSGRVVATGELFFGEGSRLTVL.

The V and J genes are TRBV12-3 or TRBV12-4 and TRBJ1-6; D is undetermined. This CDR3 comprises 13 residues. With 5 bases removed from V and 5 bases from J, the gap between germline ends came to 7 bases. Here the CDR3 reads CASSVVDNSPLHF. CDR3 in DNA: TGTGCCAGCAGTGTGGTGGATAATTCACCCCTCCACTTT.

The chain employs TRBV6-5 and TRBJ2-7; 7 nucleotides line up with TRBD1. From germline, CDR1 is MNHEY and CDR2 SVGAGI. The ends lost 9 bases at V and 2 bases at J; junction bases unmatched: 10. The CDR3 loop spans 14 amino acids. CDR3 in DNA: TGTGCCAGACAAACTACAGGGGATACCTACGAGCAGTACTTC. It encodes CARQTTGDTYEQYF.

The V gene is TRBV7-6, the J gene TRBJ2-1; TRBD2 matches 11 bases. V shed 2 bases, J shed 8 bases, and the junction held 8 bases outside the gene matches. Germline V gene sequence: CDR1 SGHVS, CDR2 FNYEAQ. The CDR3 has 16 amino acids. Here the CDR3 reads CASSLYTSGSLDEQFF. The CDR3 region has the DNA TGTGCCAGCAGCTTATATACTAGCGGGAGTTTAGATGAGCAGTTCTTC.

This chain connects TRBV7-2 to TRBJ2-1; TRBD2 is a possible D gene (6 bases). Per germline, CDR1 SGHTA and CDR2 FQGNSA. The CDR3 extends over 15 amino acids. The V end was cut by 6 bases, the J end by 0 bases, with 12 bases between. CDR3 loop: CASRDYKGSYNEQFF. CDR3 nucleotide sequence: TGTGCCAGCAGGGACTATAAAGGCTCCTACAATGAGCAGTTCTTC.

This clonotype has a count of ten or more. The rearrangement links TRBV12-3 or TRBV12-4 to TRBJ1-1, with 7 bases matching TRBD1. The J segment lost 4 bases and the V segment lost 5 bases, leaving 7 bases of the junction unmatched. The CDR3 has 14 amino acids. The CDR3 DNA follows: TGTGCCAGCAGTCCGAACAGGGGTGTCACTGAAGCTTTCTTT. This sequence encodes CASSPNRGVTEAFF.

The table lists this clonotype with a few counts. The gene calls are TRBV6-2 or TRBV6-3 and TRBJ2-1; 7 nucleotides align to TRBD2. Germline CDR1 and CDR2: MNHEY and SVGEGT. The CDR3 sequence is 15 residues long. Germline trimming cut 5 bases from V and 2 bases from J; bases unmatched to any gene: 6. The chain's CDR3 is CASSPGGRAYNEQFF. The CDR3 DNA reads as TGTGCCAGCAGTCCGGGAGGTAGGGCCTACAATGAGCAGTTCTTC.

The sample holds a few counts of this clonotype. J is TRBJ2-3 and V is TRBV7-9; 9 bases line up with TRBD1. Germline V CDR1 and CDR2: SEHNR, FQNEAQ (reference sequence). V was pared by 7 bases and J by 5 bases, with 10 bases of the junction left unmatched. CDR3 length equals 15 residues. CDR3 protein: CASTVGTGRVDTQYF. The CDR3 DNA reads as TGTGCCAGCACTGTCGGGACAGGGCGCGTAGATACGCAGTATTTT.

The chain combines TRBV4-1 with TRBJ2-3; D uncertain. The CDR3 length is 14 residues. The germline V gene encodes CDR1 MGHRA and CDR2 YSYEKL. V lost 0 bases to trimming and J lost 5 bases, with 9 bases between them. For the CDR3, the DNA is TGCGCCAGCAGCCAAGATGCAGTGGAAGATACGCAGTATTTT. Protein: CASSQDAVEDTQYF.